One T cell receptor (beta chain) is described in this entry. This specimen belongs to a study of Graves' ophthalmopathy and Graves' hyperthyroidism. The overall study: Prior to any treatment, peripheral blood was collected at the time of initial diagnosis.

The V segment lost 5 bases and the J segment 8 bases; nucleotides outside the gene matches: 4. The germline V gene has CDR1 SGHVS and CDR2 FQNEAQ. The CDR3 spans 13 residues. In this cohort, patients with other autoimmune diseases, uncontrolled infections, pregnancy or lactation were excluded. Diagnosis relied on clinical symptoms, serum thyroxine, TRAb, thyroid ultrasound and orbital computed tomography. PBMCs stemmed from around 10 ml of fresh peripheral blood. Scientists amplified the TCR beta CDR3 regions from RNA transcripts. The library came from an HTBI-primed first-round RT-PCR and a second-round multiplex PCR. TCRdb used MiXCR to reprocess the multiplex PCR reads, holding one entry per CDR3 protein. Here the sample spans hundreds of thousands of distinct CDR3 sequences, about 46% being singletons.

The source material was peripheral blood. The gene calls are TRBV7-8 and TRBJ1-2, with TRBD1 matching over 11 bases. The clonotype comes from an adult man with Graves' ophthalmopathy. The CDR3 DNA reads TGTGCCAGCAGCGAGGACAGGGGGCAGGGCTACACCTTC. Amino acids: CASSEDRGQGYTF. Full variable domain (remainder filled in from reference TRBV7-8 and TRBJ1-2): GAGVSQSPRYKVAKRGQDVALRCDPISGHVSLFWYQQALGQGPEFLTYFQNEAQLDKSGLPSDRFFAERPEGSVSTLKIQRTQQEDSAVYLCASSEDRGQGYTFGSGTRLTVV.